These 26 T cell receptor beta chains originate from one sample sequenced in a study of T cell repertoires in cytomegalovirus infection. For these TCRs, the target antigens are not known. TCRdb re-analysed the reads in MiXCR, keeping a single row per CDR3 protein. In the table there are 650,000 to 850,000 distinct CDR3 sequences, roughly 28% of which are singletons. Sequencing was performed on cultured CD8+ T cells from PBMCs, taken from culture after CMV antigen stimulation. The source is a human donor in good health (CMV status not recorded). Some clones in this sample may be carry-over from other donors' samples.

The table lists this clonotype with a few counts. The chain is built from TRBV4-1 and TRBJ2-1; 16 bases fit TRBD2. Trimming cost V 4 bases and J 5 bases; bases outside gene matches: 8. From germline, CDR1 is MGHRA and CDR2 YSYEKL. The CDR3 has 18 residues. CDR3 coding DNA: TGCGCCAGCAGCCCGGGACTAGCGGGGGGGCCGCGGAACAATGAGCAGTTCTTC. Encoded protein: CASSPGLAGGPRNNEQFF.

This rearrangement joins TRBV27 to TRBJ2-7; 11 bases match TRBD2. Germline V gene data show CDR1 as MNHEY and CDR2 as SMNVEV (reference sequence). The CDR3 consists of 16 residues. J gave up 7 bases and V 5 bases, and 13 bases lay outside the gene matches. This CDR3 reads CASSPRTSGSIGEQYV. CDR3 in DNA: TGTGCCAGCAGTCCGCGGACTAGCGGGTCCATAGGGGAGCAGTACGTC.

This clonotype was detected only a few times. The rearrangement joins TRBV2 to TRBJ2-1; D is possibly TRBD2 (5 bases). V gave up 3 bases and J gave up 8 bases, with 11 bases separating them. Germline V gene lookup returns CDR1 SNHLY and CDR2 FYNNEI. CDR3 length: 13 residues. The CDR3: CASSERVGHEQFF. DNA of the CDR3: TGTGCCAGCAGTGAGAGGGTCGGTCATGAGCAGTTCTTC.

The chain combines TRBV7-9 with TRBJ1-1, with a tentative D call TRBD1 (5 bases). This CDR3 has 15 amino acids. V lost 5 bases and J lost 6, with 19 bases in between. CDR1 is SEHNR and CDR2 is FQNEAQ in the germline V gene (reference sequence). The CDR3 DNA follows: TGTGCCAGCAGCCCTCGTGGGGGGGGGGACCCTGAAGCTTTCTTT. Residues: CASSPRGGGDPEAFF.

The V call is TRBV19, the J call TRBJ1-5; D might be TRBD1 (6 bases). V shed 5 bases and J shed 9 bases, with 17 bases lying between them. CDR3 length: 14 residues. Germline V lookup: CDR1 LNHDA, CDR2 SQIVND (reference sequence). The CDR3 DNA follows: TGTGCCAGTAGTGCATGGGACACCCGGGGGCCCCAGCATTTT. Amino acid sequence: CASSAWDTRGPQHF.

This clonotype showed up many times. The junction shows a germline mismatch at one end, possibly a read error. V is TRBV7-7 and J is TRBJ1-4; 7 bases map to TRBD1. Germline lookup yields CDR1 SSHAT and CDR2 FNYEAQ (reference sequence). The CDR3 is 15 residues long. The CDR3 bases are TGTGCTAGCAGCAGAACACAGGGGTTAAATGAAAAACTGTTTTTT. Its translation: CASSRTQGLNEKLFF.

This clonotype was seen at least ten times. The rearrangement uses TRBV7-8 and TRBJ2-3; TRBD2 matches 10 bases. With 5 bases clipped from V and 3 bases from J, the junction kept 5 bases outside the gene matches. Germline V gene sequence: CDR1 SGHVS, CDR2 FQNEAQ. The CDR3 contains 15 residues. As DNA, the CDR3 is TGTGCCAGCAGCCAAATAGCGGGGGGAACAGATACGCAGTATTTT. Translating it yields CASSQIAGGTDTQYF.

This chain links TRBV28 with TRBJ2-7; no reliable D call. The CDR3 has 11 amino acids. The V gene lost 8 bases and the J gene lost 7 bases, with 12 bases spanning the gap. Germline V lookup: CDR1 MDHEN, CDR2 SYDVKM. The chain's CDR3 is CASAFISEQYF. CDR3 nucleotide sequence: TGTGCCAGCGCCTTTATATCAGAGCAGTACTTC.

This clonotype was observed at least ten times. The chain recombines TRBV19 with TRBJ2-3; 7 bases are a match to TRBD2. This CDR3 contains 15 residues. CDR1 LNHDA and CDR2 SQIVND come from the germline V gene (reference sequence). V dropped 5 bases and J dropped 2; count of bases not matched to a gene: 7. Here the CDR3 reads CASSPSGGTTDTQYF. CDR3 coding DNA: TGTGCCAGTAGTCCTAGCGGAGGAACCACAGATACGCAGTATTTT.

In the case of this clonotype: One end of the junction fails to match germline, which may point to a read error. The chain couples TRBV5-3 to TRBJ1-5, with D possibly being TRBD1 (6 bases). TRBV5-3 is an open reading frame whose function is uncertain. This CDR3 comprises 15 residues. CDR3 sequence (DNA): TGTGCCAGCAGCTTGGGCACGGGCAGGGGTCAGCCCCAGCATTTT. Translated: CASSLGTGRGQPQHF.

This clonotype was counted a few times. V is TRBV19 and J is TRBJ1-5; D remains unclear. The CDR3 spans 14 residues. Germline values: CDR1 LNHDA, CDR2 SQIVND (reference sequence). Trimming pared 5 bases from V and 4 bases from J, leaving 12 bases between. The CDR3 DNA reads TGTGCCAGTAGTCACTCCGGGGTGAATCAGCCCCAGCATTTT. Protein: CASSHSGVNQPQHF.

This clonotype was observed a few times. The V call is TRBV6-5, the J call TRBJ2-5; 10 bases agree with TRBD1. The J segment lost 4 bases and the V segment lost 7 bases, leaving 6 bases of the junction unmatched. This CDR3 contains 14 residues. Germline assignment: CDR1 MNHEY and CDR2 SVGAGI. This CDR3 is CASNPGTGAETQYF. CDR3 bases: TGTGCCAGCAACCCCGGGACAGGGGCAGAGACCCAGTACTTC.

This clonotype was detected a few times. The chain carries TRBV29-1 and TRBJ2-2; possibly TRBD1 for D (6 bases). CDR3 length: 13 amino acids. Germline CDR1 SQVTM, CDR2 ANQGSEA. V was clipped by 2 bases and J by 5 bases, with 9 bases between them. Here the CDR3 reads CSVEWDITGELFF. The DNA of the CDR3 is TGCAGCGTTGAATGGGACATAACCGGGGAGCTGTTTTTT.

The sample holds many counts of this clonotype. V usage is TRBV7-8 and J usage is TRBJ2-2; 7 bases are a match to TRBD2. CDR1 and CDR2 (germline): SGHVS, FQNEAQ. The CDR3 extends over 15 amino acids. The junction had 5 bases not matched to a gene; V was cut back by 4 bases and J by 3 bases. The CDR3 loop is CASSSARGDTGELFF. The CDR3 nucleotides read TGTGCCAGCAGCTCCGCCCGGGGGGACACCGGGGAGCTGTTTTTT.

This clonotype was detected only a few times. The chain employs TRBV4-1 and TRBJ2-2; unclear D gene. The V gene lost 0 bases and the J gene lost 1 base, with 9 bases spanning the gap. The CDR3 has 16 amino acids. The germline V gene has CDR1 MGHRA and CDR2 YSYEKL. The CDR3 sequence is CASSQERALNTGELFF. Here the CDR3 DNA reads TGCGCCAGCAGCCAAGAAAGGGCCTTGAACACCGGGGAGCTGTTTTTT.

This clonotype was picked up many times. This chain uses TRBV7-6 with TRBJ1-1; perhaps TRBD1 as D (5 bases). The CDR3 contains 15 residues. Germline V lookup: CDR1 SGHVS, CDR2 FNYEAQ. Trimming left V 4 bases short and J 5 bases short, with 17 bases between. The CDR3 reads CASSYYAGPGTEAFF. CDR3 in DNA: TGTGCCAGCAGCTACTACGCAGGGCCCGGGACTGAAGCTTTCTTT.

This clonotype was counted only a few times. The CDR3 here is CASSYLQTGGSTDTQYF. The CDR3 coding sequence is TGTGCCAGCAGTTACCTGCAGACCGGGGGTAGCACAGATACGCAGTATTTT. This chain connects TRBV6-5 to TRBJ2-3, with a weak D call TRBD2 (6 bases). CDR3 length equals 17 residues. Trimming shortened V by 2 bases and J by 0 bases, and 15 bases separated the two germline ends. Germline V gene lookup returns CDR1 MNHEY and CDR2 SVGAGI.

This clonotype was observed a single time. The chain couples TRBV5-1 to TRBJ1-4; 9 bases fit TRBD1. In germline, CDR1 is SGHRS, CDR2 YFSETQ. This CDR3 is built from 19 residues. V shed 4 bases, J shed 4 bases, and the junction held 17 bases outside the gene matches. The CDR3 region has the DNA TGCGCCAGCAGCCCAGGACAGGGGTTTTTACGGTTAGGTAATGAAAAACTGTTTTTT. As protein: CASSPGQGFLRLGNEKLFF.

The chain couples TRBV19 to TRBJ1-5; unclear D gene. This CDR3 spans 13 amino acids. Trimming left V 3 bases short and J 2 bases short, with 5 bases between. The germline gives CDR1 LNHDA, CDR2 SQIVND (reference sequence). The chain's CDR3 is CASSIKGNQPQHF. CDR3 nucleotides: TGTGCCAGTAGTATCAAGGGCAATCAGCCCCAGCATTTT.

This clonotype has a handful of counts. The chain links TRBV4-1 to TRBJ2-7; perhaps TRBD2 as D (6 bases). Germline V gene lookup returns CDR1 MGHRA and CDR2 YSYEKL. The CDR3 runs 15 residues. V was shortened by 0 bases and J by 1 base, with 10 bases between the two germline ends. CDR3 sequence reads: CASSQDLGGSYEQYF. In nucleotides, the CDR3 is TGCGCCAGCAGCCAAGACCTTGGAGGGTCCTACGAGCAGTACTTC.

This clonotype was observed a few times. The chain employs TRBV6-1 and TRBJ1-1; D is unclear. The length of the CDR3 is 13 residues. Germline V lookup: CDR1 MNHNS, CDR2 SASEGT. Trimming removed 3 bases at V and 9 bases at J, with 14 bases between. CDR3 sequence: CASSDKSLGKAFF. The CDR3 DNA sequence: TGTGCCAGCAGTGATAAATCCCTCGGTAAAGCTTTCTTT.

The chain is built from TRBV29-1 and TRBJ1-1, with D uncertain. Per germline, CDR1 SQVTM and CDR2 ANQGSEA. There are 10 residues in the CDR3. Deletions cut 2 bases from V and 8 bases from J, with 6 bases between. The CDR3 is CSVEFSEAFF. CDR3 nucleotides: TGCAGCGTTGAATTTTCAGAAGCTTTCTTT.

This clonotype has only a few counts. The chain has TRBV27 and TRBJ2-1; D may be TRBD2 (6 bases). CDR3 length: 14 amino acids. The germline V gene encodes CDR1 MNHEY and CDR2 SMNVEV (reference sequence). Trimming cost V 3 bases and J 7 bases, with 13 bases left between them. CDR3 sequence reads: CASSFGGRRNEQFF. The CDR3 DNA reads TGTGCCAGCAGTTTTGGGGGGAGAAGAAATGAGCAGTTCTTC.

This chain joins TRBV6-5 and TRBJ1-2; D gene unclear. Germline-derived CDR1 and CDR2 are MNHEY and SVGAGI. Trimming took off 7 bases at V and 8 bases at J, with 11 bases between the two ends. The CDR3 sequence is 11 residues long. The CDR3 DNA sequence: TGTGCCAGCACCACCGATGGAGGCTACACCTTC. Protein sequence: CASTTDGGYTF.

This clonotype has only a few counts. The CDR3 is CASSLDRGLTEAFF. CDR3 in DNA: TGTGCCAGCAGTTTAGATCGGGGGCTCACTGAAGCTTTCTTT. J is TRBJ1-1 and V is TRBV28; D is possibly TRBD1 (6 bases). Trimming stripped 2 bases from V and 4 bases from J, with 11 bases between. The CDR3 has 14 amino acids. CDR1 and CDR2 from the germline V gene are MDHEN and SYDVKM.

This clonotype was counted a few times. The genes are TRBV4-1 and TRBJ2-7; no reliable D call. The CDR3 contains 13 residues. The ends were cut back, 3 bases at V and 0 bases at J, with 6 bases in the middle. Germline values: CDR1 MGHRA, CDR2 YSYEKL. The CDR3 bases are TGCGCCAGCAGCCAGGCCCCCTCCTACGAGCAGTACTTC. Encoded protein: CASSQAPSYEQYF.